This T cell receptor beta chain derives from a study of blood T cell repertoires in COVID-19. The method was immunoSEQ multiplex PCR; TCRdb's version includes in-frame clones alone and lacks a portion of them. The table includes 200,000 to 250,000 clones, approximately 80% detected once. Cohort placement rested on clinical history that participants reported themselves. This clone occurred once. Germline CDR1 and CDR2: MNHEY and SVGAGI. The CDR3 sequence is 15 residues long. V gave up 0 bases and J gave up 7 bases, with 10 bases separating them. The sequence was collected from an older woman who had recovered from COVID-19. The sequenced sample consisted of PBMCs or T cells enriched from blood (not recorded which). The chain recombines TRBV6-5 with TRBJ1-6; D call uncertain. Here the CDR3 reads CASSYSLVRNSPLHF. In nucleotides, the CDR3 is TGTGCCAGCAGTTACTCGTTGGTCAGAAATTCACCCCTCCACTTT.